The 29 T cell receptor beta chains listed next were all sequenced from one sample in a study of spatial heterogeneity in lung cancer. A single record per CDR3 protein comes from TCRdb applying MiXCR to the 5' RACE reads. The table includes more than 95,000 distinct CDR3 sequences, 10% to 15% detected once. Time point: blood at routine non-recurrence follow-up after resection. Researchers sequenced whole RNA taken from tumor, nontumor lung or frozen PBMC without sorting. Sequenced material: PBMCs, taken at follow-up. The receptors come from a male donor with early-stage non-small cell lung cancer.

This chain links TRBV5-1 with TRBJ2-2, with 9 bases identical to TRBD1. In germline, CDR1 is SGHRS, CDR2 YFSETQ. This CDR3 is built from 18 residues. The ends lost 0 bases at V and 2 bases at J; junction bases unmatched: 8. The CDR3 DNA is TGCGCCAGCAGCTTGGATCCCCTACAGGGGGCAAACACCGGGGAGCTGTTTTTT. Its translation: CASSLDPLQGANTGELFF.

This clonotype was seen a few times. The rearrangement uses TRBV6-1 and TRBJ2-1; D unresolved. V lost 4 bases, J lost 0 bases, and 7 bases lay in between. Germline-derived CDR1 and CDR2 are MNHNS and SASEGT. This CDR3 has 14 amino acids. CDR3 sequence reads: CASSGRYSYNEQFF. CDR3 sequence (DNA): TGTGCCAGCAGTGGCAGGTACTCCTACAATGAGCAGTTCTTC.

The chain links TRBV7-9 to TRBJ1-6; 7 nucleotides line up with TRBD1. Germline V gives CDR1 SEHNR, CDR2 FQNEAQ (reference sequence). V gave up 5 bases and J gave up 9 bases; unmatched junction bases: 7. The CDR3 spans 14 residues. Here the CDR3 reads CASSRTGEISPLHF. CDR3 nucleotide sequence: TGTGCCAGCAGCAGGACAGGAGAGATTTCACCCCTCCACTTT.

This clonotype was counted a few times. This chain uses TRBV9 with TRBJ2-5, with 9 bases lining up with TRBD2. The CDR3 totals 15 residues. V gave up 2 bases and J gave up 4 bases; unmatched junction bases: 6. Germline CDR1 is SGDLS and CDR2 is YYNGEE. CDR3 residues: CASSVAGGPVETQYF. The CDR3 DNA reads TGTGCCAGCAGCGTGGCGGGGGGGCCGGTAGAGACCCAGTACTTC.

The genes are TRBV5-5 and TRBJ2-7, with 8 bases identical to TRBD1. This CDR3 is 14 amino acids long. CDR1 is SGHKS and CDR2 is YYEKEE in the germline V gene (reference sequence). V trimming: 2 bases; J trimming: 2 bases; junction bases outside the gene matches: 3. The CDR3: CASSFGQGTYEQYF. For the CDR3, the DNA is TGTGCCAGCAGCTTTGGACAGGGAACCTACGAGCAGTACTTC.

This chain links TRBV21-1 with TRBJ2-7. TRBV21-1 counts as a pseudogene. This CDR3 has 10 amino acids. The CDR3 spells CASIVNEQYF. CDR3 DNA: TGTGCCAGCATAGTTAACGAGCAGTACTTC.

The CDR3 loop reads CASRDGSEGSPLHF. The CDR3 DNA reads as TGTGCCAGCCGGGATGGCTCTGAGGGGTCACCCCTCCACTTT. The chain recombines TRBV7-9 with TRBJ1-6; weak D call: TRBD1 (5 bases). Deletions cut 8 bases from V and 10 bases from J, with 18 bases between. The germline gives CDR1 SEHNR, CDR2 FQNEAQ (reference sequence). This CDR3 contains 14 residues.

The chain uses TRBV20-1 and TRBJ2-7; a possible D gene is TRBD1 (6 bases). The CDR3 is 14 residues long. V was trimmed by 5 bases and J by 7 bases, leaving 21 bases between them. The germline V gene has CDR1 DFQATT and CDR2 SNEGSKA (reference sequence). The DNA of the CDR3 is TGCAGTGCTTTCCAGGACAGAAGGGCGCAGGAGCAGTACTTC. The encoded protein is CSAFQDRRAQEQYF.

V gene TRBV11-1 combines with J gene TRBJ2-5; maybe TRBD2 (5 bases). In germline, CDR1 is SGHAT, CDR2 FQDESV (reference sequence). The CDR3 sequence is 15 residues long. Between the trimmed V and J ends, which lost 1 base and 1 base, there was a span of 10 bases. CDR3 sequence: CASSLGSAAQETQYF. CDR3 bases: TGTGCCAGCAGCTTAGGATCAGCGGCCCAAGAGACCCAGTACTTC.

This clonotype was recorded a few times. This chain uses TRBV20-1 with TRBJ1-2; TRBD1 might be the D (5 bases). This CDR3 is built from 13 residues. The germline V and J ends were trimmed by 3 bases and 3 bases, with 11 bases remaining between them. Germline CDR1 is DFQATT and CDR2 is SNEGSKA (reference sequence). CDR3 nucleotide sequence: TGCAGTGCTAGCGGGACCTTACACTATGGCTACACCTTC. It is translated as CSASGTLHYGYTF.

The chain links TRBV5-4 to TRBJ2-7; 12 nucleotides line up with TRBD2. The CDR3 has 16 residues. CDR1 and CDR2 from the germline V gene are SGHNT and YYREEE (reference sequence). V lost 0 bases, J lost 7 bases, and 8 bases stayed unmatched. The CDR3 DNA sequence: TGTGCCAGCAGCTTGGCCGCGACTAGCGGGGGCTTTGAGCAGTACTTC. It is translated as CASSLAATSGGFEQYF.

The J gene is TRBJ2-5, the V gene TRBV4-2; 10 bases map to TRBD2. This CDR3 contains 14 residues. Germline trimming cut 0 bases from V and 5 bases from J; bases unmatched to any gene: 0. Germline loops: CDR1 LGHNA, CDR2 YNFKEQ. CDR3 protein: CASSQELAGETQYF. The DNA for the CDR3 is TGTGCCAGCAGCCAAGAACTAGCGGGGGAGACCCAGTACTTC.

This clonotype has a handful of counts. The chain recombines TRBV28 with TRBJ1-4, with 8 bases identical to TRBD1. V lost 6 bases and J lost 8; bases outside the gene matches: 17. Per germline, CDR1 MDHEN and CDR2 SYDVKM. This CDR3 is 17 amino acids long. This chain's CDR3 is CASRDVPDWTGREKLFF. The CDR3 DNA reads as TGTGCCAGCAGGGACGTACCAGACTGGACAGGGCGGGAAAAACTGTTTTTT.

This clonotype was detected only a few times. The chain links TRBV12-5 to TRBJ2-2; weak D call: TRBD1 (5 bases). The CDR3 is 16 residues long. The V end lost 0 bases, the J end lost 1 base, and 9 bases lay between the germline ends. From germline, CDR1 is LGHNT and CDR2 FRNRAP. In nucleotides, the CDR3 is TGTGCTAGTGGTTTGGTACTTACAGGGAACACCGGGGAGCTGTTTTTT. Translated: CASGLVLTGNTGELFF.

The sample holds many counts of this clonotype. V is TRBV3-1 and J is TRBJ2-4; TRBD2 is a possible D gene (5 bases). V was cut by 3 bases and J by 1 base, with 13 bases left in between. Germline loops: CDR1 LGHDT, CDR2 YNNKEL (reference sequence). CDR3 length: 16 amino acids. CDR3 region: CASSHPGTSAKNIQYF. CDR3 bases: TGTGCCAGCAGCCATCCGGGAACTTCGGCCAAAAACATTCAGTACTTC. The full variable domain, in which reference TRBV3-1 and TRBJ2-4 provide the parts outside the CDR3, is DTAVSQTPKYLVTQMGNDKSIKCEQNLGHDTMYWYKQDSKKFLKIMFSYNNKELIINETVPNRFSPKSPDKAHLNLHINSLELGDSAVYFCASSHPGTSAKNIQYFGAGTRLSVL.

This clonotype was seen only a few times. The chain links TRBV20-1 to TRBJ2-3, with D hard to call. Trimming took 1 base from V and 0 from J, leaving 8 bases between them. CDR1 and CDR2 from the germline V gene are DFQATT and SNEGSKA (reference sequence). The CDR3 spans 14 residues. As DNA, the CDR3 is TGCAGTGCTAGAGGGCCGTTTAGCACAGATACGCAGTATTTT. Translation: CSARGPFSTDTQYF.

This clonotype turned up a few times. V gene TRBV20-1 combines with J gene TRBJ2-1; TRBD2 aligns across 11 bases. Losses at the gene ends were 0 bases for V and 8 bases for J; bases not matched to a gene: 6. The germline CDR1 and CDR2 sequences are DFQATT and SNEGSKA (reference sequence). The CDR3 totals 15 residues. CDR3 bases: TGCAGTGCTAGAGATCAACTAGCGGGGGTACATGAGCAGTTCTTC. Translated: CSARDQLAGVHEQFF.

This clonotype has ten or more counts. As DNA, the CDR3 is TGTGCAACGAAACAGGGCGATCAGCCCCAGCATTTT. Amino acid sequence: CATKQGDQPQHF. V usage is TRBV10-3 and J usage is TRBJ1-5; D may be TRBD1 (6 bases). The germline CDR1 and CDR2 sequences are ENHRY and SYGVKD. CDR3 length: 12 amino acids.

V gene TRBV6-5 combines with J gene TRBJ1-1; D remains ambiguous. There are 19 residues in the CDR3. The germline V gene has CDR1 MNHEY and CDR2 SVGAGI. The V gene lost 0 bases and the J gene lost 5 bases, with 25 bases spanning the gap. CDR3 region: CASSYSSRREGIRGTEAFF. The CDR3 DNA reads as TGTGCCAGCAGTTACTCAAGCCGGAGGGAGGGCATTCGTGGTACTGAAGCTTTCTTT.

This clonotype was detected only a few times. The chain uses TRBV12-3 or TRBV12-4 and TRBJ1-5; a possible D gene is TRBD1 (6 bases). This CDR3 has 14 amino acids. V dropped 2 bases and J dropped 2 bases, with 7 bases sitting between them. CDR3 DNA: TGTGCCAGCAGTTTAAGGACAGGCAATCAGCCCCAGCATTTT. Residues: CASSLRTGNQPQHF.

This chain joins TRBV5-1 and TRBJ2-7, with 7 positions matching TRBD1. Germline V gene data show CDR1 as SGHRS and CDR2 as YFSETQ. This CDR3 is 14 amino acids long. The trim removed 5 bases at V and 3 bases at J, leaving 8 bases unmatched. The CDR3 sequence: CASSPGQEFYEQYF. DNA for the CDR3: TGCGCCAGCAGTCCCGGACAGGAATTCTACGAGCAGTACTTC.

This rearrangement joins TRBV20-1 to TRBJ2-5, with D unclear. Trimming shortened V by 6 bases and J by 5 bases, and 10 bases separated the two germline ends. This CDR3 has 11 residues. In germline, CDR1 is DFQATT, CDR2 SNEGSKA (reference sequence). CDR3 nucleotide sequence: TGCAGTGCCAGTCCCGGGGAGACCCAGTACTTC. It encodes CSASPGETQYF.

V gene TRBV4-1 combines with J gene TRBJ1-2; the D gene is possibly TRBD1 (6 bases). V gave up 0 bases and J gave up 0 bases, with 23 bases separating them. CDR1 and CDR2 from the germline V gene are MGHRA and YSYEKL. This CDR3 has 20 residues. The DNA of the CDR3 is TGCGCCAGCAGCCAAGATGGACAGTGGGGTCCACGGCAACCTAACTATGGCTACACCTTC. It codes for CASSQDGQWGPRQPNYGYTF.

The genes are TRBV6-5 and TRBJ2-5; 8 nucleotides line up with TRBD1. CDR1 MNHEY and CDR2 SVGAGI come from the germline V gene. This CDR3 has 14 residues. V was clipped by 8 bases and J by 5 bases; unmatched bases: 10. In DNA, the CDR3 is TGTGCCAGCGGACCAAGGACAGGGAGGGAGACCCAGTACTTC. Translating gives CASGPRTGRETQYF.

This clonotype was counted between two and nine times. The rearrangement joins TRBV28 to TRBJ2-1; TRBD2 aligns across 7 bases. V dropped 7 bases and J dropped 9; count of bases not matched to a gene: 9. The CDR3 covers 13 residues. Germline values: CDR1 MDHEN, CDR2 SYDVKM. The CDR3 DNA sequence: TGTGCCAGCACGATACCTCCTAGCGGTGAGCAGTTCTTC. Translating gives CASTIPPSGEQFF.

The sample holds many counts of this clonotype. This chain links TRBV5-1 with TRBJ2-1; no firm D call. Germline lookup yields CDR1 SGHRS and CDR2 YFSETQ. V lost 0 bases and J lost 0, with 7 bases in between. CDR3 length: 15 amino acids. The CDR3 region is CASSLALSSYNEQFF. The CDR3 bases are TGCGCCAGCAGCTTGGCCCTGAGCTCCTACAATGAGCAGTTCTTC.

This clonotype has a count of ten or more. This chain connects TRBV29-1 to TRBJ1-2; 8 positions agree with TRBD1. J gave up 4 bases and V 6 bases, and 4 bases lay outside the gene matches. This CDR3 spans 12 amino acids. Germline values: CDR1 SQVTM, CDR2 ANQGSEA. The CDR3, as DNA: TGCAGCGTGGACAGGGAAGGCTATGGCTACACCTTC. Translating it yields CSVDREGYGYTF.

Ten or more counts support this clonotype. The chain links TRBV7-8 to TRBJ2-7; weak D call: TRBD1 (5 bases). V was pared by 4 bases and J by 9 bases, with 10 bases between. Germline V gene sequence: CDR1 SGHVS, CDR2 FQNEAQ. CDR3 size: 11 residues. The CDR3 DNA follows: TGTGCCAGCAGCTCCAGACAGAGGCAGTACTTC. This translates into CASSSRQRQYF.

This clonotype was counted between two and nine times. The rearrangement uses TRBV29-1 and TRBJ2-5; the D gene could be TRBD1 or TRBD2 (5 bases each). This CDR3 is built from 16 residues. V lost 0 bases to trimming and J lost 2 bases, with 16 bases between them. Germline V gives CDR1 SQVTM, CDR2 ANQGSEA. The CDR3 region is CSVEDPHRGRQETQYF. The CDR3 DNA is TGCAGCGTTGAAGATCCCCACCGGGGCCGGCAAGAGACCCAGTACTTC.